Listed below are T cell receptor beta chains from one sample, sequenced in a study of CD8 T cell repertoires and HIV-1 epitope variants. This table comes from immunoSEQ multiplex PCR, and its TCRdb copy is limited to in-frame clones, with some not included. The sample holds about 95,000 clones, roughly 80% seen once. The sequenced sample consisted of uncultured baseline CD8+ T cells from peripheral blood mononuclear cells (PBMCs). The receptor source for this set is a male donor with HIV. The CDR3 runs from the conserved cysteine through the conserved F or W. The order of the fields is V gene, clone size, D gene, J gene, CDR3 DNA, CDR3 protein. A D gene is named only where the DNA matches it firmly. Rows give clone size only sometimes, using once, few, many, or a class for an expanded clone.

V gene: TRBV5-4
clone size: once
D gene: TRBD2
J gene: TRBJ2-1
CDR3 DNA: TGTGCCAGCAGCTTGGATAGCGGGGCCCACAATGAGCAGTTCTTC
CDR3 protein: CASSLDSGAHNEQFF

V gene: TRBV5-1
clone size: NA
D gene: TRBD1
J gene: TRBJ1-1
CDR3 DNA: TGCGCCAGCAGCTTGGAAGGGGGCGGGACTGAAGCTTTCTTT
CDR3 protein: CASSLEGGGTEAFF

V gene: TRBV4-2
clone size: NA
D gene: TRBD1
J gene: TRBJ1-2
CDR3 DNA: TGTGCCAGCAGCCACCCGGGGACAGGGTTGATTGGCTACACCTTC
CDR3 protein: CASSHPGTGLIGYTF

V gene: TRBV7-7
clone size: few
D gene: TRBD1
J gene: TRBJ2-5
CDR3 DNA: TGTGCTAGCAGCCGGGACAGCCAAGAGACCCAGTACTTC
CDR3 protein: CASSRDSQETQYF

V gene: TRBV15
clone size: NA
D gene: NA
J gene: TRBJ2-2
CDR3 DNA: TGTGCCACCAGCAGAGATCCTCTCGGGGCAGGGGAGCTGTTTTTT
CDR3 protein: CATSRDPLGAGELFF

V gene: TRBV21-1
clone size: NA
D gene: NA
J gene: TRBJ2-7
CDR3 DNA: TGTGCCAGCAGCAAAGTCCGGGGTCCCTACGAGCAGTACTTC
CDR3 protein: CASSKVRGPYEQYF

V gene: TRBV5-1
clone size: NA
D gene: TRBD2
J gene: TRBJ2-3
CDR3 DNA: TGCGCCAGCCAAGACAGCGGGGGGGCAGATACGCAGTATTTT
CDR3 protein: CASQDSGGADTQYF

V gene: TRBV5-6
clone size: NA
D gene: NA
J gene: TRBJ2-2
CDR3 DNA: TGTGCCAGCGGACTGGTTGACAACAGAAACACCGGGGAGCTGTTTTTT
CDR3 protein: CASGLVDNRNTGELFF

V gene: TRBV9
clone size: NA
D gene: NA
J gene: TRBJ1-2
CDR3 DNA: TGTGCCAGCAGCAATGGGAGGGCTCTGGACTATGGCTACACCTTC
CDR3 protein: CASSNGRALDYGYTF

V gene: TRBV28
clone size: NA
D gene: NA
J gene: TRBJ1-3
CDR3 DNA: TGTGCCAGCAGTGTGTCAGCGACACCCTCTGGAAACACCATATATTTT
CDR3 protein: CASSVSATPSGNTIYF

V gene: TRBV18
clone size: few
D gene: NA
J gene: TRBJ1-2
CDR3 DNA: TGTGCCAGCTCACCACCGGTGTCAGGTCTTGGCTACACCTTC
CDR3 protein: CASSPPVSGLGYTF

V gene: TRBV9
clone size: NA
D gene: TRBD1
J gene: TRBJ1-4
CDR3 DNA: TGTGCCAGCAGCGGCAGGACAGGGGGCGGTGAAAAACTGTTTTTT
CDR3 protein: CASSGRTGGGEKLFF

V gene: TRBV28
clone size: NA
D gene: NA
J gene: TRBJ1-1
CDR3 DNA: TGTGCCAGCAGTTTGGTCACAGACACTGAAGCTTTCTTT
CDR3 protein: CASSLVTDTEAFF

V gene: TRBV9
clone size: NA
D gene: TRBD1
J gene: TRBJ2-1
CDR3 DNA: TGTGCCAGCAGCGTAGCCCACAGGGGGCGCGGGCTTGAGCAGTTCTTC
CDR3 protein: CASSVAHRGRGLEQFF

V gene: TRBV5-3
clone size: NA
D gene: NA
J gene: TRBJ1-6
CDR3 DNA: TGTGCCAGAAGTTACCGGGGTAATAATTCACCCCTCCACTTT
CDR3 protein: CARSYRGNNSPLHF

V gene: TRBV11-2
clone size: NA
D gene: NA
J gene: TRBJ2-5
CDR3 DNA: TGTGCCAGCAGCTCCACAGGGTCAGAGACCCAGTACTTC
CDR3 protein: CASSSTGSETQYF

V gene: TRBV19
clone size: NA
D gene: TRBD2
J gene: TRBJ2-7
CDR3 DNA: TGTGCCAGTAGTGGACTAGGGTCCTACGAGCAGTACTTC
CDR3 protein: CASSGLGSYEQYF

V gene: TRBV9
clone size: NA
D gene: NA
J gene: TRBJ2-2
CDR3 DNA: TGTGCCAGCAGCGGACGGACGTTAGGCACCGGGGAGCTGTTTTTT
CDR3 protein: CASSGRTLGTGELFF

V gene: TRBV5-8
clone size: NA
D gene: NA
J gene: TRBJ1-6
CDR3 DNA: TGTGCCAGCAGGGAACGATCCACGGGGTCACCCCTCCACTTT
CDR3 protein: CASRERSTGSPLHF

V gene: TRBV7-7
clone size: NA
D gene: NA
J gene: TRBJ2-5
CDR3 DNA: TGTGCCAGCAGCTTAGGGTCGGGATTCCAAGAGACCCAGTACTTC
CDR3 protein: CASSLGSGFQETQYF

V gene: TRBV27
clone size: few
D gene: NA
J gene: TRBJ1-1
CDR3 DNA: TGTGCCAGCAGTTTATCTGTCCAGAGTGAAGCTTTCTTT
CDR3 protein: CASSLSVQSEAFF

V gene: TRBV10-3
clone size: NA
D gene: NA
J gene: TRBJ2-7
CDR3 DNA: TGTGCCATCAGGGGCGAGTACGAGCAGTACTTC
CDR3 protein: CAIRGEYEQYF

V gene: TRBV5-1
clone size: NA
D gene: NA
J gene: TRBJ1-4
CDR3 DNA: TGCGCCAGCAGCCACCAGGGGTCTGATGAAAAACTGTTTTTT
CDR3 protein: CASSHQGSDEKLFF

V gene: TRBV25-1
clone size: NA
D gene: NA
J gene: TRBJ2-4
CDR3 DNA: TGTGCCAGCAGTGAATTCAGGGGAAAGGACATTCAGTACTTC
CDR3 protein: CASSEFRGKDIQYF

V gene: TRBV19
clone size: NA
D gene: TRBD1
J gene: TRBJ1-5
CDR3 DNA: TGTGCCAGTAGCCCCCGGGACAGTAGCAATCAGCCCCAGCATTTT
CDR3 protein: CASSPRDSSNQPQHF

V gene: TRBV5-8
clone size: NA
D gene: NA
J gene: TRBJ2-3
CDR3 DNA: TGTGCCAGCAGCTACGGACGGGACACAGATACGCAGTATTTT
CDR3 protein: CASSYGRDTDTQYF

V gene: TRBV29-1
clone size: once
D gene: NA
J gene: TRBJ2-2
CDR3 DNA: TGCAGCGTTGGGAAGGTGGGGTCCGGGGAGCTGTTTTTT
CDR3 protein: CSVGKVGSGELFF

V gene: TRBV2
clone size: NA
D gene: TRBD2
J gene: TRBJ2-7
CDR3 DNA: TGTGCCAGCAGTGAATTAGCGGGGTCGTACGAGCAGTACTTC
CDR3 protein: CASSELAGSYEQYF